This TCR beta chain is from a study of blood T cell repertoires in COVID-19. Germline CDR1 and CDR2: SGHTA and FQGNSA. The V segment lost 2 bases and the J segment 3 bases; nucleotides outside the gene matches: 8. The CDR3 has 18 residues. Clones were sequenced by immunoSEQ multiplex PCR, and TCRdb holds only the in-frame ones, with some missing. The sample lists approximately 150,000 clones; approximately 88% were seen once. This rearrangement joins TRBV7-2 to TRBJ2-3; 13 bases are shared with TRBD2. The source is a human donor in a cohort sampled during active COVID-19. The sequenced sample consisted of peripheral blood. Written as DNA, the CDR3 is TGTGCCAGCAGCTTAAGGTCACTAGCGGGGGGGCCAACAGATACGCAGTATTTT. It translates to CASSLRSLAGGPTDTQYF.